This TCR beta chain was sequenced in a study of cytomegalovirus exposure and HLA in healthy donors. Study information: An earlier analysis found some 100 million unique TCR beta sequences from approximately 170 million T cells.

Germline V gene sequence: CDR1 MDHEN, CDR2 SYDVKM. CDR3 length: 16 residues. The V gene end was trimmed by 2 bases and the J gene end by 2 bases; junction bases not matched to a gene: 5. Use of 60 Vbeta and 13 Jbeta primers characterized the PCR. Sequenced by immunoSEQ multiplex PCR; TCRdb stores in-frame clones only, minus some. The sample shows approximately 86,000 clones, 85% of them seen only once. The chain couples TRBV28 to TRBJ2-1, with 8 bases identical to TRBD2. Sequences were obtained from PBMCs. This sequence was found in a man between 35 and 55 years old in good health and CMV-seropositive. The CDR3 loop reads CASSLPGLGTYNEQFF. The CDR3 region has the DNA TGTGCCAGCAGTTTACCGGGACTAGGAACCTACAATGAGCAGTTCTTC.